The source of this T cell receptor beta chain is a study of T cell responses to AZD1222 COVID-19 vaccine. Method: immunoSEQ multiplex PCR; TCRdb's copy keeps in-frame clones and lacks some. This sample has some 150,000 clones, with around nine tenths found just once. Germline V gene data show CDR1 as SGHAT and CDR2 as FQNNGV. The V gene lost 4 bases and the J gene lost 13 bases, with 19 bases spanning the gap. This CDR3 comprises 13 residues. For this clone: Its matching antigen is unknown.

The study's findings and limits: When two AZD1222 doses had been given, Spike-specific TCR breadth and depth rose. Clonal diversity was possibly underestimated, and white British individuals and females predominated among donors.

The sample was peripheral blood, taken 28 days after the second AZD1222 dose. The TCR comes from an adult who received the AZD1222 COVID-19 vaccine. V gene TRBV11-2 combines with J gene TRBJ2-5; the D gene is possibly TRBD1 (5 bases). This chain's CDR3 is CASSSTTRQSLYF. The CDR3 DNA reads as TGTGCCAGCAGCTCCACCACAAGACAGTCCCTGTACTTC.